This TCR beta chain emerged from a study of Ad26.COV2.S vaccination and SARS-CoV-2 variants. As for the study in general: It was the COV1001 Ad26.COV2.S trial arm that included the donor.

As regards this clone: The antigen remains undetermined.

V gave up 0 bases and J gave up 1 base, with 5 bases separating them. This CDR3 comprises 14 residues. Study-wide findings and caveats: Participants given vaccine showed non-spike TCR breadth similar to that of placebo recipients. Spike-specific TCR breadth ran higher among vaccine recipients than placebo recipients. Analyses that measured TCR breadth and depth may have underestimated total T cell responses.

TCRdb's copy holds only in-frame clones and misses some; the assay was immunoSEQ multiplex PCR. This sample has roughly 700,000 clones; about 89% occur once, and the top ten carry roughly 1.5%. Treatment in this sample: over 15 received Ad26.COV2.S at low or high dose, single or two shots; roughly 5 received placebo; per-sample allocation not given. Following the first vaccine or placebo injection, samples were taken on day 63. The chain couples TRBV5-3 to TRBJ1-3; D not certain. Being an ORF, TRBV5-3 has a function that is uncertain. The receptor was isolated from a person between 18 and 65 years old who received the Ad26.COV2.S COVID-19 vaccine or a placebo. The specimen comprised peripheral blood, sampled in a trial of Ad26.COV2.S vaccine versus placebo. The CDR3, as DNA: TGTGCCAGAAGCTTGGGGGGTTCTGGAAACACCATATATTTT. Translating it yields CARSLGGSGNTIYF.